This TCR beta chain was recovered during a study of OX40 agonist ivuxolimab in advanced cancers. Study-wide context: With a range of roughly 20 to 80, age averaged 60 years, and around 83% were male.

Study-level points and caveats: The study did not work out the antigen specificity of the expanded peripheral T cells.

Only in-frame clones appear in the TCRdb table, and some are missing; sequencing was by immunoSEQ multiplex PCR. Of about 21,000 clones listed, around 87% are singletons. This CDR3 has 14 residues. Trimming removed 1 base at V and 0 bases at J, with 5 bases between. Per germline, CDR1 SGHTA and CDR2 FQGNSA. Regarding this clone: Its antigen is unknown.

The clonotype was recovered from an adult with an advanced solid tumor such as melanoma, head and neck, liver or kidney cancer. J is TRBJ2-3 and V is TRBV7-2, with unresolved D. The sequencing here drew on CD4+ or CD8+ T cells sorted from blood, taken in a trial of the OX40 agonist ivuxolimab. CDR3 bases: TGTGCCAGCAGCTTAGACCCTAGCACAGATACGCAGTATTTT. The encoded protein is CASSLDPSTDTQYF.